These 20 T cell receptor beta chains were sequenced from one sample in a study of blood T cell repertoires in COVID-19. Only in-frame clones appear in the TCRdb table, and some are missing; sequencing was by immunoSEQ multiplex PCR. The table lists over 130,000 clones, approximately 90% of them singletons. Sequences were obtained from peripheral blood. The receptors come from a human donor with COVID-19, enrolled during active disease. The donor label of this sample is uncertain.

The J gene is TRBJ1-2, the V gene TRBV28, with no clear D. The CDR3 sequence is 15 residues long. Trimming shortened V by 2 bases and J by 6 bases, and 16 bases separated the two germline ends. The germline gives CDR1 MDHEN, CDR2 SYDVKM. The CDR3 nucleotides read TGTGCCAGCAGTTTACCCGATGGGAGTACCCATGGCTACACCTTC. Its protein is CASSLPDGSTHGYTF.

This sequence joins TRBV10-2 and TRBJ1-5, with a weak D call TRBD1 (6 bases). The CDR3 is made up of 14 amino acids. Germline CDR1 is WSHSY and CDR2 is SAAADI. V was cut by 0 bases and J by 4 bases, with 7 bases left in between. The CDR3 sequence is CASSESDRNQPQHF. CDR3 DNA: TGCGCCAGCAGTGAGTCAGACAGGAATCAGCCCCAGCATTTT.

The chain couples TRBV2 to TRBJ1-1; 8 nucleotides match TRBD1. The V segment lost 3 bases and the J segment 8 bases; nucleotides outside the gene matches: 5. Germline CDR1 reads SNHLY; CDR2 reads FYNNEI. The CDR3 length is 13 residues. In nucleotides, the CDR3 is TGTGCCAGCAGTGAGGGGGACAGGCCGGAAGCTTTCTTT. Translated: CASSEGDRPEAFF.

The chain employs TRBV19 and TRBJ2-3; a weak D match, TRBD2 (6 bases). V was cut by 1 base and J by 5 bases, with 7 bases left in between. Germline V gene sequence: CDR1 LNHDA, CDR2 SQIVND (reference sequence). This CDR3 is 13 amino acids long. The CDR3 loop is CASSIVTRDTQYF. DNA of the CDR3: TGTGCCAGTAGTATAGTGACTAGAGATACGCAGTATTTT.

The CDR3 spells CASSLGLAGLIYEQYF. The CDR3 region has the DNA TGTGCCAGCAGCTTAGGGTTAGCGGGATTAATCTACGAGCAGTACTTC. The rearrangement joins TRBV11-2 to TRBJ2-7, with 8 bases fitting TRBD2. The CDR3 contains 16 residues. Per the germline V gene, CDR1 is SGHAT and CDR2 is FQNNGV. The V segment lost 1 base and the J segment 3 bases; nucleotides outside the gene matches: 8.

The gene calls are TRBV5-1 and TRBJ1-4, with D unresolved. V was clipped by 4 bases and J by 0 bases, with 13 bases between them. This CDR3 has 16 amino acids. CDR1 is SGHRS, CDR2 YFSETQ, per germline. CDR3 sequence (DNA): TGCGCCAGCAGCAGGACTTGGGAGGCAACTAATGAAAAACTGTTTTTT. This gives the protein CASSRTWEATNEKLFF.

The chain carries TRBV29-1 and TRBJ2-5; 11 nucleotides line up with TRBD1. V lost 2 bases, J lost 4 bases, and 3 bases stayed unmatched. The CDR3 covers 14 residues. Per germline, CDR1 SQVTM and CDR2 ANQGSEA. CDR3 in DNA: TGCAGCGTTGAATCGGGACAGGGGGGAGAGACCCAGTACTTC. This codes for CSVESGQGGETQYF.

The chain couples TRBV7-9 to TRBJ2-1, with 8 bases matching TRBD1. J was trimmed by 3 bases and V by 5 bases; bases with no gene match: 9. The V gene's germline CDR1 is SEHNR and CDR2 FQNEAQ (reference sequence). CDR3 length equals 16 residues. CDR3 loop: CASSPGQGLNYNEQFF. The CDR3 DNA sequence: TGTGCCAGCAGCCCAGGACAGGGTTTAAACTACAATGAGCAGTTCTTC.

The J gene is TRBJ2-7, the V gene TRBV3-1 (or the pseudogene TRBV3-2), with 7 nucleotides matching TRBD2. This CDR3 has 14 residues. Germline V gives CDR1 LGHDT, CDR2 YNNKEL (reference sequence). V shed 2 bases, J shed 4 bases, and the junction held 5 bases outside the gene matches. The DNA for the CDR3 is TGTGCCAGCAGCCAAACGGGAGGAAAGTACGAGCAGTACTTC. It yields the protein CASSQTGGKYEQYF.

This chain joins TRBV18 and TRBJ2-5; D is possibly TRBD1 (6 bases). CDR3 length equals 15 residues. V was cut by 4 bases and J by 5 bases, with 17 bases left in between. Germline V lookup: CDR1 KGHSH, CDR2 LQKENI. The CDR3 DNA reads as TGTGCCAGCTCACGGTTCCAGGGGAACGGCGAGACCCAGTACTTC. Protein: CASSRFQGNGETQYF.

V is TRBV5-5 and J is TRBJ2-4, with 7 bases matching TRBD2. Germline V gene data show CDR1 as SGHKS and CDR2 as YYEKEE (reference sequence). The CDR3 is 14 residues long. With 0 bases clipped from V and 6 bases from J, the junction kept 3 bases outside the gene matches. CDR3: CASSLGSGGNIQYF. The CDR3 DNA follows: TGTGCCAGCAGCTTGGGATCGGGGGGAAACATTCAGTACTTC.

The chain links TRBV18 to TRBJ2-5; D call uncertain. The V and J ends lost 5 bases and 1 base respectively, with 17 bases between them. Germline V CDR1 and CDR2: KGHSH, LQKENI. The CDR3 totals 16 residues. The CDR3 DNA reads as TGTGCCAGCTCATCTCCCGGAGCTACTCGCCAAGAGACCCAGTACTTC. The encoded protein is CASSSPGATRQETQYF.

The chain has TRBV28 and TRBJ2-3; D is possibly TRBD2 (7 bases). Germline V gene lookup returns CDR1 MDHEN and CDR2 SYDVKM. Trimming removed 3 bases from V and 2 bases from J, with 18 bases in between. The CDR3 runs to 17 residues. The CDR3: CASSFFGGRQDTDTQYF. The CDR3 nucleotides are TGTGCCAGCAGTTTTTTCGGGGGGAGACAGGACACAGATACGCAGTATTTT.

The chain uses TRBV4-1 and TRBJ2-7, with 8 bases that match TRBD2. CDR1 MGHRA and CDR2 YSYEKL come from the germline V gene. This CDR3 contains 18 residues. V lost 2 bases to trimming and J lost 2 bases; unmatched junction nucleotides: 14. This chain's CDR3 is CASSQPGLGDPRTYEQYF. DNA of the CDR3: TGCGCCAGCAGCCAACCGGGACTAGGGGACCCTCGAACCTACGAGCAGTACTTC.

This rearrangement joins TRBV18 to TRBJ1-1; 8 positions agree with TRBD1. Trimming at V came to 0 bases and at J to 4 bases, leaving 4 bases not matched to a gene. The CDR3 is 15 residues long. Germline V CDR1 and CDR2: KGHSH, LQKENI. The CDR3 DNA sequence: TGTGCCAGCTCACCACCTCAGGGGGCGCTCACTGAAGCTTTCTTT. This codes for CASSPPQGALTEAFF.

Remarks on this clone: Germline is not matched at one junction end, which may reflect a read error. V usage is TRBV7-7 and J usage is TRBJ2-5; perhaps TRBD1 as D (5 bases). CDR3 length equals 13 residues. The germline gives CDR1 SSHAT, CDR2 FNYEAQ (reference sequence). CDR3 nucleotides: TGTGCTAGCAGCTCCGGACCAGGGATAACCCAGTACTTC. It specifies CASSSGPGITQYF.

The chain combines TRBV7-8 with TRBJ1-4; possible D gene TRBD1, 5 bases. Germline CDR1 and CDR2: SGHVS and FQNEAQ. Trimming shortened V by 2 bases and J by 0 bases, and 19 bases separated the two germline ends. The CDR3 contains 19 residues. The CDR3 loop reads CASSLSPRGVGTTNEKLFF. Written as DNA, the CDR3 is TGTGCCAGCAGCTTAAGCCCTCGGGGGGTGGGGACAACTAATGAAAAACTGTTTTTT.

The chain is built from TRBV3-1 (or the pseudogene TRBV3-2) and TRBJ2-4; D is perhaps TRBD1 (5 bases). The germline V and J ends were trimmed by 5 bases and 0 bases, with 14 bases remaining between them. Germline loops: CDR1 LGHDT, CDR2 YNNKEL (reference sequence). The CDR3 runs to 16 residues. The CDR3: CASSFRAGLAKNIQYF. The CDR3, as DNA: TGTGCCAGCAGCTTCAGGGCTGGGCTAGCCAAAAACATTCAGTACTTC.

The chain employs TRBV24-1 and TRBJ2-3; TRBD1 matches at 7 bases. With 3 bases clipped from V and 3 bases from J, the junction kept 2 bases outside the gene matches. Germline values: CDR1 KGHDR, CDR2 SFDVKD. This CDR3 has 14 amino acids. CDR3 bases: TGTGCCACCAGTGATCCAGGGGGAACAGATACGCAGTATTTT. Residues: CATSDPGGTDTQYF.

The chain is built from TRBV19 and TRBJ2-7; weak D call: TRBD1 (6 bases). Germline values: CDR1 LNHDA, CDR2 SQIVND (reference sequence). CDR3 size: 14 residues. V dropped 1 base and J dropped 5 bases, with 12 bases sitting between them. The chain's CDR3 is CASSIVAGANEQYF. As DNA, the CDR3 is TGTGCCAGTAGTATAGTAGCAGGGGCGAACGAGCAGTACTTC. The whole variable domain, filled in from reference TRBV19 and TRBJ2-7, reads DGGITQSPKYLFRKEGQNVTLSCEQNLNHDAMYWYRQDPGQGLRLIYYSQIVNDFQKGDIAEGYSVSREKKESFPLTVTSAQKNPTAFYLCASSIVAGANEQYFGPGTRLTVT.